This T cell receptor (beta chain) was identified during a study of T cells in Graves' hyperthyroidism and ophthalmopathy. Fresh peripheral blood, about 9.6 ml, yielded the PBMCs. This clonotype was seen ten or more times. Germline CDR1 and CDR2: ENHRY and SYGVKD. V lost 4 bases to trimming and J lost 1 base, with 7 bases between them. CDR3 length: 13 amino acids. RNA transcripts were the template for amplifying TCR beta CDR3 regions. The HTBI primer set drove a first-round RT-PCR of the TCR CDR3. TCRdb analysed the multiplex PCR reads with MiXCR anew, one entry per CDR3 protein. The table has about 770,000 distinct CDR3 sequences, about 17% seen once.

The receptor comes from a woman in her fifties or sixties with Graves' hyperthyroidism that later progressed to Graves' ophthalmopathy. The sample taken for sequencing was blood. This chain links TRBV10-3 with TRBJ1-1; D call uncertain. The CDR3 sequence: CAISVLGNTEAFF. The CDR3 DNA reads TGTGCCATCAGTGTGCTAGGGAACACTGAAGCTTTCTTT.